This T cell receptor (beta chain) appears in the sequencing data of a study of blood T cell repertoires in COVID-19. Study summary: In each case, the material was cDNA or gDNA derived from T cells, B-cell-depleted T cells, or PBMCs.

Germline CDR1 and CDR2: KGHSH and LQKENI. There are 13 residues in the CDR3. Trimming pared 4 bases from V and 6 bases from J, leaving 9 bases between. In the original workflow: Counts of nucleated cells, estimated from reference gene primer amplification, were obtained. Libraries were prepared by immunoSEQ multiplex PCR; TCRdb keeps only in-frame clonotypes and omits some of them. V and J calls and clone size are as listed in that table; D and trimming were resolved from the DNA. This sample has about 43,000 clones, with approximately 86% found just once. The material sequenced was peripheral blood. The chain is built from TRBV18 and TRBJ1-4; a possible D gene is TRBD1 (5 bases). The origin of this receptor is an elderly man in a cohort sampled during active COVID-19. The CDR3 nucleotides are TGTGCCAGCTCACGCGGGGCCGATGAAAAACTGTTTTTT. Translated: CASSRGADEKLFF.